This T cell receptor beta chain appears in the sequencing data of a study of blood T cells in healthy people across ages (dated by TCRdb to the mid-2010s). Regarding the study in general: In model experiments, roughly one uniquely barcoded TCR beta cDNA molecule per two T cells was captured by template switching. Donors of different ages were randomly distributed across sequencing lanes to avoid experimental bias. For two donors (one aged 18 to 29 and one aged 80 or older), the study analyzed two additional independent replicas of 1 million unique cDNA reads from the same blood draw. The donors were split into four age groups: young (average about 16 years), middle-aged (around 40), aged (over 55) and long-lived (82). To track age-related changes in TCR beta repertoire diversity, the study relied on deep sequencing normalized with unique cDNA molecular identifiers. Here is what the overall study found, with its caveats: Observed TCR beta diversity per million T cells fell roughly linearly with age, and a significant reduction was already apparent by age about 36. Compared with the aged group, the long-lived group had more naive CD4+ T cells, fewer expanded clones and increased TCR diversity, a pattern suggesting age selection. Conclusive comparison of naive and antigen-experienced compartments was prevented by the profiling of bulk unsorted PBMCs. A strong correlation was found between observed TCR beta diversity and the percentage of naive T cells measured by flow cytometry. Because donor CMV infection status was unknown, age-related changes in expanded clonotypes were potentially confounded. Estimates of total diversity based on one million sequenced T cells were regarded as lower bounds and as underestimates.

Receptor amplification or capture employed 5' RACE. Sequencing relied on an Illumina HiSeq 2500. A second PCR of 7 to 11 cycles was performed with a sample-barcoded 5' primer and a J-beta primer mix. A unique molecular identifier was introduced onto each TCR beta cDNA molecule by a template-switch 5' adaptor carrying 12 random nucleotides. At least 2.5 million CDR3-containing paired-end reads were obtained from each sample. First-strand cDNA synthesis was performed from all RNA using the Mint cDNA synthesis kit, with priming by a TRBC-specific oligonucleotide. All cDNA was treated with uracil-DNA glycosylase and then went through a first 18-cycle PCR with the universal primers M1SS and BC2_uni_R. In the authors' own workflow: For normalization, 1 million high-quality reads were randomly selected from each sample, with every read carrying a distinct molecular identifier. Reads with shared molecular identifiers were discarded instead of being binned into consensus sequences. CDR3 identification, clonotype clustering and error correction used MiTCR with a Q25 quality threshold and the strictest error-elimination algorithm. A nonparametric unseen species model with Euler transformation was used to estimate lower-bound total TCR beta diversity. TCRdb's own reprocessing of the public reads used fastp at Q25 and MiXCR and kept productive beta chains. A single entry per CDR3 protein holds the most common genes and DNA from its merged rows. The V and J calls and clone size are TCRdb's, not the authors'. The sample profile shows hundreds of thousands of distinct CDR3 sequences; approximately 40% of them were found once. Clones ranked in the top ten supply approximately 29% of the sample.

Details on this clonotype: Its cognate antigen has yet to be identified. No base quality values were provided; no much bigger clone lies one nucleotide off.

Here V drops 5 bases and J drops 5 bases, and the junction holds 6 bases not matched to any gene. From the cysteine up to the phenylalanine, the CDR3 has a length of 14 residues. The only DNA kept is the CDR3, 42 bases in frame from the first base. Via the germline V gene, CDR1 is SGHVS and CDR2 FNYEAQ. Systemically healthy Caucasian individuals from Russia, some 36 in total and aged about 6 to 95 years, were included as donors. Each donor gave approximately 9.4 milliliters of peripheral blood, drawn into EDTA-treated Vacutainer tubes. Ficoll-Paque density-gradient centrifugation was used to isolate PBMCs, with at least 7 million obtained per sample. Trizol reagent was used to extract total RNA from the PBMCs, yielding at least 6 micrograms per sample. For every donor, an aliquot of PBMCs went through flow cytometry to measure the percentages of naive CD45RAhigh/CD27high T cells.

The sequence derives from a man older than 75 in good health. The sequenced sample consisted of blood. The sequence joins TRBV7-6 to TRBJ2-7, and 10 bases in between align with TRBD2. DNA sequence: TGTGCCAGCAGCCAGCGGGGGGGCATCGACGAGCAGTACTTC. Its protein product is CASSQRGGIDEQYF.